Below are 10 T cell receptor beta chains sequenced from a single sample in a study of blood T cell repertoires in COVID-19. Data came from immunoSEQ multiplex PCR; TCRdb stores just in-frame clones and leaves some out. The sample contains roughly 70,000 clones, about four fifths of which appear only once. Sequencing was performed on peripheral blood. The receptors originated from a man in his 70s who had recovered from COVID-19.

The genes are TRBV2 and TRBJ2-5, with D perhaps matching TRBD2 (5 bases). This CDR3 has 16 amino acids. CDR1 is SNHLY and CDR2 is FYNNEI in the germline V gene. The V end lost 2 bases, the J end lost 5 bases, and 18 bases lay between the germline ends. The CDR3 DNA sequence: TGTGCCAGCAGTGAAAAAGGGAAACTAGACTGGGAGACCCAGTACTTC. It translates to CASSEKGKLDWETQYF.

CDR3 nucleotide sequence: TGTGCCAGCAGCTTGGTAATGGGGAGGAGGACAGATACGCAGTATTTT. Translated: CASSLVMGRRTDTQYF. The V call is TRBV5-8, the J call TRBJ2-3; the D gene is possibly TRBD2 (6 bases). From germline, CDR1 is SGHTS and CDR2 YDEGEE. The CDR3 is 16 residues long. Trimming stripped 0 bases from V and 3 bases from J, with 14 bases between.

This clone was picked up one time. V and J are TRBV6-2 or TRBV6-3 and TRBJ2-7; TRBD2 agrees at 14 bases. The CDR3 loop spans 18 amino acids. The ends lost 2 bases at V and 5 bases at J; junction bases unmatched: 11. The V gene's germline CDR1 is MNHEY and CDR2 SVGEGT. This chain's CDR3 is CASSYRLGTSGGADEQYF. The CDR3 coding sequence is TGTGCCAGCAGTTACCGTCTAGGGACTAGCGGGGGAGCGGACGAGCAGTACTTC.

V usage is TRBV3-1 (or the pseudogene TRBV3-2) and J usage is TRBJ2-7; maybe TRBD1 (5 bases). V gave up 2 bases and J gave up 0 bases, with 14 bases separating them. Per the germline V gene, CDR1 is LGHDT and CDR2 is YNNKEL (reference sequence). The CDR3 has 16 amino acids. CDR3 DNA sequence: TGTGCCAGCAGCCAATTCGCAGGGAAAGGCTCCTACGAGCAGTACTTC. This encodes CASSQFAGKGSYEQYF.

V is TRBV7-7 and J is TRBJ2-5, with no clear D. From germline, CDR1 is SSHAT and CDR2 FNYEAQ (reference sequence). CDR3 length: 13 residues. With 1 base removed from V and 2 bases from J, the gap between germline ends came to 5 bases. CDR3 coding DNA: TGTGCCAGCAGCTTAGGACTGCAAGAGACCCAGTACTTC. Residues: CASSLGLQETQYF. Full variable domain (rest looked up from reference TRBV7-7 and TRBJ2-5): GAGVSQSPRYKVTKRGQDVTLRCDPISSHATLYWYQQALGQGPEFLTYFNYEAQPDKSGLPSDRFSAERPEGSISTLTIQRTEQRDSAMYRCASSLGLQETQYFGPGTRLLVL.

This sequence joins TRBV4-3 and TRBJ1-1, with 7 nucleotides matching TRBD1. Germline CDR1 is LGHNA and CDR2 is YSLEER. CDR3 length: 14 residues. J was trimmed by 5 bases and V by 0 bases; bases with no gene match: 3. CDR3 nucleotides: TGCGCCAGCAGCCAAGAGACAGGGTTAACTGAAGCTTTCTTT. It encodes CASSQETGLTEAFF.

This chain links TRBV6-2 or TRBV6-3 with TRBJ2-2, with 7 bases lining up with TRBD2. The ends lost 4 bases at V and 6 bases at J; junction bases unmatched: 2. CDR1 is MNHEY and CDR2 is SVGEGT in the germline V gene. This CDR3 is built from 13 residues. Here the CDR3 reads CASSSTSPGELFF. The CDR3 coding sequence is TGTGCCAGCAGTTCGACTAGCCCCGGGGAGCTGTTTTTT.

The CDR3 loop is CASSSHLNTEAFF. CDR3 nucleotides: TGTGCCAGCAGCTCCCACTTGAACACTGAAGCTTTCTTT. V and J are TRBV9 and TRBJ1-1; D gene uncertain. Germline CDR1 reads SGDLS; CDR2 reads YYNGEE. V dropped 4 bases and J dropped 0 bases, with 7 bases sitting between them. CDR3 length: 13 residues.

CDR3 bases: TGTGCCAGCAGCTTGGGACAGGGTAGCAATCAGCCCCAGCATTTT. This encodes CASSLGQGSNQPQHF. V is TRBV7-9 and J is TRBJ1-5, with 9 positions matching TRBD1. Looked up from germline, CDR1 is SEHNR and CDR2 is FQNEAQ (reference sequence). V was clipped by 3 bases and J by 0 bases; unmatched bases: 0. The CDR3 runs to 15 residues.

The chain couples TRBV9 to TRBJ2-5; 10 nucleotides line up with TRBD2. CDR1 SGDLS and CDR2 YYNGEE come from the germline V gene. This CDR3 is 15 amino acids long. J was trimmed by 5 bases and V by 1 base; bases with no gene match: 5. The CDR3 sequence is CASSVPAGGLETQYF. In DNA, the CDR3 is TGTGCCAGCAGCGTACCAGCGGGGGGGCTGGAGACCCAGTACTTC.